This T cell receptor beta chain was retrieved from a study of CD8 T cells in ankylosing spondylitis listed by TCRdb under 2017. Describing the broader study: The study profiled T cell receptor beta repertoires in healthy donors and ankylosing spondylitis patients to find disease-linked TCR variants. The full study cohort comprised some 27 ankylosing spondylitis patients and roughly 110 healthy donors. Samples of peripheral blood were taken, and for ankylosing spondylitis patients, synovial fluid was collected as well. Here is what the overall study found, with its caveats: Some TCR beta motif variants had previously been reported in synovial fluid and blood of reactive arthritis patients, which suggested common disease-initiation mechanisms. The disease-linked clones were reported as significantly enriched in matched synovial fluid samples from ankylosing spondylitis patients. Blood from ankylosing spondylitis patients appeared to be characterized by a TCR beta motif made up of under ten highly homologous amino acid variants. The disease-linked clones had a CD8+ phenotype and were found at relatively low frequencies in peripheral blood.

Sequencing was performed on an Illumina HiSeq 2500. Quantitative 5'-RACE with molecular barcodes was the method used to prepare the TCR beta libraries. The published analysis was carried out like this. To identify disease-linked TCR variants, a new computational method was used, one built on a probabilistic model of VDJ rearrangement. TCRdb reprocessed the public reads (quality trimming at Q25 with fastp, clone calling with MiXCR) and kept in-frame beta chains. Entries that share a CDR3 protein sequence are merged under the most common genes and DNA. In this record, the V and J calls reflect TCRdb's handling and not the investigators' own analysis. The sample table records about 160,000 distinct CDR3 sequences; 9.8% of these occur just once. About 14% of the sample comes from the top ten. V is trimmed back by 9 bases and J by 2 bases, and the junction contains 7 bases that no gene match accounts for. CDR1 ENHRY and CDR2 SYGVKD are derived from the germline V gene. The CDR3 contains 14 residues, cysteine and phenylalanine counted. Only the CDR3 DNA stays, 42 bases, in frame from base 1.

This clonotype appeared many times. Its recognized antigen is unknown. No per-base quality is available; no much larger clone lies one base away. The source of this sequence is a female donor with ankylosing spondylitis or in good health (not recorded which). Recombination joined TRBV10-3 with TRBJ1-1, and TRBD1 matches 9 of the central bases. Sequencing input: blood, either unsorted or a sorted T cell fraction (not recorded which). The CDR3 region has the sequence CAIRPGQGNTEAFF. The DNA sequence is TGTGCCATTAGACCGGGACAGGGTAACACTGAAGCTTTCTTT.